The source of this T cell receptor beta chain is a study of blood T cell repertoires in COVID-19 (dated by TCRdb to about 2020). Turning to the overall study: The collaborator samples originated in the United States, Italy and Spain and spanned the acute and convalescent phases of COVID-19. The prospective study material was composed of cDNA or gDNA derived from T cells, B-cell-depleted T cells, or PBMCs. Deeply sampled blood TCRbeta repertoires from subjects exposed to, actively infected with, or recovered from COVID-19 were included in the dataset. The repertoires were released in a freely available public database intended as a resource for research on the immune response to SARS-CoV-2. The samples were drawn from two sources: the first 160 participants of the ongoing ImmuneRACE study, and 1,000 to 1,500 subjects contributed by 6 global collaborators. Nearly every sample came with metadata listing a de-identified subject ID, COVID-19 status, age in years and sex. Where available, HLA class I and class II types were obtained from metadata supplied by the sample provider rather than from assay-based typing.

Overall study outcomes, separate from this receptor: The quantity of clinical and demographic metadata differed by source and by participant and was supplied without curation.

To note about this clone: The target of this receptor is not known. No base-level quality is on record; no much larger clone is a single base apart.

Participants in the prospective study were aged roughly 18 to 90 years, lived in over 20 United States geographic areas, and enrolled through a virtual design. Cohort assignment in the prospective study relied on participant-reported clinical history from a screening survey and a study questionnaire. Recovered participants in ImmuneRACE Cohort 3 were defined by two consecutive negative NP/OP PCR tests, clearance by a healthcare professional, or resolution of symptoms. In the prospective study, whole blood, serum and a nasopharyngeal or oropharyngeal swab were collected from each participant by mobile phlebotomists. Participants in the prospective study had the option to provide additional blood draws and questionnaires over a 2-month period. Prospective study blood samples were shipped either frozen or at room temperature before DNA extraction. The junction shows trimming of 2 bases on V and 5 bases on J, plus 10 bases between the germline ends. Reading from cysteine to phenylalanine, the CDR3 counts 13 amino acids. Of all the DNA, just the CDR3 is kept, 39 bases in frame from base 1. The germline V gene (reference sequence) sets CDR1 to MNHEY and CDR2 to SMNVEV.

TCRbeta CDR3 regions were amplified from genomic DNA using the immunoSEQ Assay, a bias-controlled multiplex PCR. The authors processed their data as follows. The number of nucleated cells in each sample was estimated from the amplification of reference gene primers within the assay. To quantify the absolute abundance of each unique TCRbeta CDR3 rearrangement, sequence reads were collapsed and filtered. For each sample, productive Simpson clonality was calculated by taking the square root of Simpson's diversity index across productive rearrangements. This is the immuneACCESS table as TCRdb keeps it, with only in-frame sequences that have V and J called. A part of the clones is gone; compared with another copy, unresolved V genes explain less than half, and the rest is unexplained. V and J calls and clone size are as listed in that table; D and trimming were resolved from the DNA. Within this sample are 180,000 or so clones, with 80% to 85% of them counted one time only. The ten top clones hold 13% of the sample.

The V gene is TRBV27 and the J gene is TRBJ2-7; possibly the D gene is TRBD2, per 5 matching bases. The sequence derives from a woman aged 55 to 70 who had recovered from COVID-19. Input material: PBMCs or T cells enriched from blood (not recorded which). The CDR3 is CASSLRERHEQYF. The DNA reads TGTGCCAGCAGTTTAAGGGAGAGACACGAGCAGTACTTC.